This TCR beta chain was sequenced during a study of T cell changes during pregnancy in multiple sclerosis (dated by TCRdb to the late 2010s). In terms of the full investigation: Changes in the T cell repertoire over the course of pregnancy were examined in this study in women with multiple sclerosis.

The germline V gene gives CDR1 as SGHVT and CDR2 as SQSDAQ. Including the terminal cysteine and phenylalanine, the CDR3 comprises 16 residues. Only the CDR3 DNA is retained, 48 bases long and in frame from the first base. V gives up 5 bases and J gives up 4 bases, and the segment between their germline ends measures 20 bases. With regard to this clone: This clone's antigen is unknown. No base qualities exist here, and no much larger clone lies one base off it.

Receptor libraries were prepared by the immunoSEQ multiplex PCR assay. The immuneACCESS repertoire file appears here via TCRdb, limited to in-frame rearrangements. These files lack a portion of the clones; in checked studies, under half of the deficit traces to unresolved V genes, and the cause of the others is not known. The sample table records about 8,500 clones; around nine tenths of these occur just once. The ten largest account for around 9.6% of the sample. Recombination joined TRBV7-4 with TRBJ1-2; the D region possibly corresponds to TRBD1 (5 bases align). The material was CD8+ T cells from peripheral blood mononuclear cells, obtained in the first trimester of pregnancy. The sequence derives from a female donor in good health, enrolled as a control in a pregnancy study. Here the CDR3 is given as CASSVGAARKTYGYTF. The sequenced DNA is TGTGCCAGCAGCGTAGGGGCAGCTCGAAAGACCTATGGCTACACCTTC.